Listed below are T cell receptor beta chains from one sample, sequenced in a study of blood T cell repertoires in COVID-19. TCRdb's table, derived via immunoSEQ multiplex PCR, lists solely in-frame clones and lacks some. The sample holds around 250,000 clones, around four fifths seen once. Material: peripheral blood. Source of these receptors: a man older than 75 with acute or convalescent COVID-19. CDR3s leave out the opening cysteine and the closing phenylalanine or tryptophan.

v_gene: TRBV7-9; j_gene: TRBJ2-2; CDR3aa: ASSPSGRANTGELF
v_gene: TRBV7-9; j_gene: TRBJ2-3; CDR3aa: ASGQRWGLGTDTQY
v_gene: TRBV2; j_gene: TRBJ2-3; CDR3aa: ASSPGLRLVTQY
v_gene: TRBV24-1; j_gene: TRBJ2-1; CDR3aa: ATSDRGTSGGHYNEQF
v_gene: TRBV4-1; j_gene: TRBJ2-7; CDR3aa: ASSQNRDSEQY
v_gene: TRBV6-1; j_gene: TRBJ2-2; CDR3aa: ASSGIPGQGAGELF
v_gene: TRBV25-1; j_gene: TRBJ1-4; CDR3aa: ASSEGQFFNEKLF
v_gene: TRBV5-4; j_gene: TRBJ2-5; CDR3aa: ASSLWEETQY
v_gene: TRBV19; j_gene: TRBJ2-3; CDR3aa: ASSNRGSRTDTQY
v_gene: TRBV20-1; j_gene: TRBJ1-1; CDR3aa: SARGLPEAF
v_gene: TRBV6-5; j_gene: TRBJ2-5; CDR3aa: ASSRQGAGETQY
v_gene: TRBV6-5; j_gene: TRBJ1-5; CDR3aa: ASHRGGLQPQH
v_gene: TRBV18; j_gene: TRBJ2-1; CDR3aa: ASSPPSLSYNEQF
v_gene: TRBV5-1; j_gene: TRBJ2-2; CDR3aa: ASSLGRGTGELF
v_gene: TRBV7-2; j_gene: TRBJ2-2; CDR3aa: ASSLALAVTGELF
v_gene: TRBV4-2; j_gene: TRBJ2-3; CDR3aa: ASSPSAGLARTSTDTQY
v_gene: TRBV3-1/TRBV3-2; j_gene: TRBJ1-3; CDR3aa: ASSVESSSGNTIY
v_gene: TRBV19; j_gene: TRBJ1-1; CDR3aa: ASSITFSRADTEAF
v_gene: TRBV19; j_gene: TRBJ2-3; CDR3aa: ASSTKREIQY
v_gene: TRBV4-2; j_gene: TRBJ1-1; CDR3aa: ASSQEWGRENTEAF
v_gene: TRBV2; j_gene: TRBJ2-5; CDR3aa: ASALALAGGETQY
v_gene: TRBV7-3; j_gene: TRBJ2-1; CDR3aa: ASSLAGSYNEQF
v_gene: TRBV28; j_gene: TRBJ2-3; CDR3aa: ARPYPPSGDLDTQY
v_gene: TRBV30; j_gene: TRBJ2-1; CDR3aa: AWSKGSGPYNEQF
v_gene: TRBV5-1; j_gene: TRBJ2-2; CDR3aa: ASSLAPQGNTGELF
v_gene: TRBV27; j_gene: TRBJ2-1; CDR3aa: ASSLFPPGRITGSYNEQF
v_gene: TRBV7-2; j_gene: TRBJ1-2; CDR3aa: ASSLERTGAYGYT
v_gene: TRBV5-1; j_gene: TRBJ1-2; CDR3aa: ASSPGPHQGAGYT
v_gene: TRBV19; j_gene: TRBJ2-7; CDR3aa: ASSTPGHSSYEQY
v_gene: TRBV12-5; j_gene: TRBJ1-1; CDR3aa: ASGFGGSTEAF
v_gene: TRBV5-6; j_gene: TRBJ2-5; CDR3aa: ASSLGQGAQETQY
v_gene: TRBV7-2; j_gene: TRBJ2-3; CDR3aa: ASSLGGLAPDTQY
v_gene: TRBV4-1; j_gene: TRBJ1-1; CDR3aa: ASRHEAQGGIEAF
v_gene: TRBV7-3; j_gene: TRBJ2-2; CDR3aa: ASSRQLAANTGELF
v_gene: TRBV5-1; j_gene: TRBJ2-1; CDR3aa: ASSYRESSYNEQF
v_gene: TRBV7-7; j_gene: TRBJ2-1; CDR3aa: ASSSGLAGSFEQF
v_gene: TRBV6-1; j_gene: TRBJ1-3; CDR3aa: ASSETDSSGNTIY
v_gene: TRBV9; j_gene: TRBJ2-5; CDR3aa: ASSVGSGGGETQY
v_gene: TRBV14; j_gene: TRBJ1-2; CDR3aa: ASSQVPNWSYGYT
v_gene: TRBV11-2; j_gene: TRBJ1-6; CDR3aa: ASSPHARGVNNSPLH
v_gene: TRBV7-2; j_gene: TRBJ2-2; CDR3aa: ASSHRDRGRFGELF
v_gene: TRBV7-2; j_gene: TRBJ1-6; CDR3aa: ASSLASAYNSPLH
v_gene: TRBV6-5; j_gene: TRBJ1-6; CDR3aa: ANSQGSRNSSPLH
v_gene: TRBV2; j_gene: TRBJ1-4; CDR3aa: ASSGQGEKLF
v_gene: TRBV29-1; j_gene: TRBJ1-3; CDR3aa: SVGQGNGNTIY
v_gene: TRBV29-1; j_gene: TRBJ1-1; CDR3aa: SVEYPGIVTEAF
v_gene: TRBV5-1; j_gene: TRBJ2-7; CDR3aa: ASRQNYEQY
v_gene: TRBV20-1; j_gene: TRBJ2-2; CDR3aa: SASIQRGGNTGELF
v_gene: TRBV28; j_gene: TRBJ2-7; CDR3aa: ASSFTGDLLEQY
v_gene: TRBV10-3; j_gene: TRBJ2-1; CDR3aa: AIRQVSSSYNEQF
v_gene: TRBV3-1/TRBV3-2; j_gene: TRBJ2-7; CDR3aa: ASRRGSYEQY
v_gene: TRBV21-1; j_gene: TRBJ2-2; CDR3aa: ASSKGGSGRALKGELF
v_gene: TRBV9; j_gene: TRBJ2-7; CDR3aa: ASSTGTSGVEQY
v_gene: TRBV29-1; j_gene: TRBJ2-5; CDR3aa: SVRDSPPETQY
v_gene: TRBV5-1; j_gene: TRBJ1-2; CDR3aa: ASSLPGQLYGYT
v_gene: TRBV7-2; j_gene: TRBJ2-7; CDR3aa: ASSFVLAASYEQY
v_gene: TRBV6-2/TRBV6-3; j_gene: TRBJ2-5; CDR3aa: ASSSGLVETQY
v_gene: TRBV5-4; j_gene: TRBJ1-4; CDR3aa: ASSSVDEKLF